The present entry profiles one TCR beta chain with its context. The sample holds many counts of this clonotype. The antigen this receptor binds is unknown. No qualities accompany the bases; no much larger clone lies one base away. Sequenced using an Illumina NovaSeq 6000. Synthesis of TCR cDNA relied on 5'RACE template switching, a step that introduced a universal primer site along with unique molecular identifiers. Priming of cDNA synthesis was performed from both the TCR alpha and TCR beta constant segments. Library amplification involved two PCR steps, and the second step added sample barcodes and sequencing adapters. Sequencing of libraries was done on Illumina HiSeq 2500 (2x100 bp) or NovaSeq (2x150 bp). The study's processing was this. MIGEC handled demultiplexing of reads and collapsing into UMI consensus sequences, while MiXCR performed V(D)J alignment. Vaccine-responding clonotypes were defined with edgeR using replicate PBMC samples, requiring FDR below 0.01 and a log2 fold change above 5 up to day 15. Each bulk clonotype was labeled CD4 or CD8 based on which sequenced repertoire, CD4 or CD8, contained the clonotype at higher abundance. TCRdb passed the public sequencing reads through fastp at Q25 and MiXCR, retaining productive beta sequences. Duplicate CDR3 protein sequences are folded into a single record with the most common DNA and genes. Clone size and V and J calls follow TCRdb, not the original study. Counted in this sample were about 220,000 distinct CDR3 sequences; approximately 3.3% of them appeared once. The ten largest clones capture approximately 3.5% of the sample.

These data come from a study of T cells after yellow fever vaccination (dated by TCRdb to between 2018 and 2021). With respect to the entire study: The SMART-Seq v4 Ultra Low Input RNA kit was used to prepare libraries from fractions with low cell numbers. To follow T-cell clones before and after both primary and booster YFV17D yellow fever vaccination, bulk TCR alpha and beta repertoires underwent longitudinal sequencing. Two healthy male donors made up the cohort, one aged 18 to 29 years and the other aged 30 to 40 years. Bulk PBMC replicates and cell subsets were isolated from blood drawn at multiple timepoints before and after both primary and secondary immunization.

The germline V gene encodes CDR1 LGHNA and CDR2 YNFKEQ. The CDR3, cysteine through phenylalanine, is 15 amino acids long. Kept here is only the CDR3 DNA, which spans 45 bases and is read in frame from base 1. Ends trimmed: V by 2 bases, J by 1 base; bases unmatched to a gene: 2. Results and caveats for the whole study, not just this receptor: Compared with the primary T-cell response, the secondary T-cell response was weaker but faster, peaking on day 5 rather than day 15. Most clones expanded after primary vaccination were re-detected after the booster (96% of CD4 and 88% of CD8), suggesting broad memory maintenance. FACS-sorted repertoires could contain abundant contaminating clonotypes from the bulk population, so computational filtering was required. Because the study included only a couple of donors, the extent to which the findings can be generalized is limited. A small fraction of clonotypes appeared in both the CD4 and CD8 compartments, likely as a result of convergent recombination.

Read against the paper, the sample's treatment or condition label means: live attenuated yellow fever vaccine strain. PBMCs were isolated from peripheral blood using a standard Ficoll-Paque protocol. CD4 and CD8 T-cell fractions were isolated with Dynabeads CD4 and CD8 positive selection kits. TriZol was used to extract RNA from bulk PBMCs, CD4 and CD8 fractions, and dextramer-positive and dextramer-negative fractions. The sample consisted of CD4+ T cells sorted from PBMCs, taken 10 days after the yellow fever booster vaccination. The V and J segments used are TRBV4-2 and TRBJ2-3, and TRBD2 matches 8 of the central bases. This TCR was recovered from a man aged 18 to 29 who received the YFV17D yellow fever vaccine. The nucleotide sequence is given as TGTGCCAGCAGCCAACGGGGGGGTGGCACAGATACGCAGTATTTT. Translation gives CASSQRGGGTDTQYF.